This T cell receptor beta chain was profiled in a study of T cell responses to AZD1222 COVID-19 vaccine (dated by TCRdb to the early 2020s). In the study overall: Because spike-specific TCR depth and breadth did not differ between the two schedules, AZD1222 recipients who got a second dose at roughly 4 weeks were pooled with those who got a second dose at roughly 12 weeks. Trial participants were enrolled by age into subgroups of 18-55, 56-69 and 70-plus years, and around 150, 28 and 57 TCR-sequenced participants, respectively, were included in these subgroups. A total of 233 trial participants underwent TCR sequencing, of whom 207 received two doses of AZD1222 and around 25 received two doses of the MenACWY control vaccine. Overall study outcomes, separate from this receptor: After two AZD1222 doses, both the breadth and the depth of spike-specific TCRs were significantly higher than at day 0 and than in MenACWY recipients. The 56-69-year group was small, and its depth increase did not reach significance, likely because of low power. Reportedly, close to half of the unique spike-specific TCRs recognized epitopes lying outside the regions that are mutated in the B.1.351 and B.1.1.7 variants. Because no day 14 peak-response samples were available, repertoires were characterized only after the peak T cell response. CD4 TCRs associated with the vaccine covered the entire spike protein, and the dominant responses were in regions 160-218 and 743-854. Only a handful of AZD1222 recipients were SARS-CoV-2 seropositive at baseline, limiting conclusions about previously exposed vaccinees. Most participants were white British and females outnumbered males, and the authors suggested that clonal diversity may have been underestimated.

From a lookup of the germline V gene (reference sequence), CDR1 and CDR2 are GTSNPN and SVGIG. V trim: 5 bases; J trim: 5 bases; unmatched bases: 6. From the cysteine up to the phenylalanine, the CDR3 has a length of 13 residues. Only CDR3 DNA is held: 39 bases, read in frame from base 1. A note on this clone: What this receptor recognizes is not known. Within one base of it there is no much larger clone, and no base qualities were kept.

The sample's time point label is to be understood as: baseline before first vaccination. Samples from vaccinated people were obtained from the UK trials COV001 and COV002, which included a single-blind randomized controlled phase 2/3 trial of AZD1222 (ChAdOx1 nCoV-19) in healthy adults. For TCRbeta chain sequencing, PBMC samples were collected from trial participants at day 0 and at day 28 after the second dose. The CDR3 regions of human TCRbeta chains were analyzed by immunosequencing. In the authors' own workflow: Repertoire TCRs were checked for matches against a reference library of SARS-CoV-2-specific TCRs that had been generated using the MIRA antigen-specificity platform. Breadth was defined as the fraction of unique TCRs that were SARS-CoV-2-associated, and depth was defined as the fraction of total T cells that were SARS-CoV-2-associated. Using the MIRA data, every spike-specific TCR was mapped to the spike region that the TCR reacted to and assigned to either a CD4 or a CD8 class. Log10-transformed breadth and depth values were compared by one-way ANOVA with Sidak's multiple comparisons tests. This immuneACCESS table, as held by TCRdb, lists in-frame sequences with V and J called but not all clones. Of the missing ones, under half trace to an unresolved V gene in checked studies; the others have no known cause. V, J and clone size derive from that table, while D and trimming were established from the DNA sequence. Counted in this sample were around 95,000 clones; about 87% of them appeared once. Of the sample, about 1.7% falls within the top ten clones.

The sample consisted of peripheral blood, taken on day 0 of AZD1222 vaccination. This receptor was taken from an adult in good health. The chain links TRBV30 with TRBJ1-2, and 9 bases in between align with TRBD1. The DNA reads as follows: TGTGCCTGGGGGCCGGGACAGGGATATGGCTACACCTTC. It is translated as CAWGPGQGYGYTF.